This TCR beta chain is drawn from a study of T cells in Graves' hyperthyroidism and ophthalmopathy (dated by TCRdb to about 2019). For context, the study as a whole: Peripheral blood was collected at initial diagnosis, before any treatment. A discovery cohort of about 100 patients, roughly 40 with Graves' ophthalmopathy and 55 to 65 with stable Graves' hyperthyroidism, was used to find distinguishing TCR V-J signatures. An independent validation cohort of under 20 hyperthyroidism patients and about 16 patients who later progressed to ophthalmopathy tested prospective prediction of ophthalmopathy. The 95 to 100 discovery patients were randomly divided into training and test sets at a 7:3 ratio. In about 6 Graves' hyperthyroidism patients, the study also compared T-cell repertoires from thyroid tissue with T-cell repertoires from blood. Following sampling, methimazole starting at 30 mg daily was given to hyperthyroidism patients, and high-dose intravenous methylprednisolone was given to ophthalmopathy patients. The paper describes TCR Vbeta CDR3 sequencing of about 140 peripheral blood samples, made up of fewer than 50 ophthalmopathy patients, 70 to 80 hyperthyroidism patients and 17 progressor patients.

Taken from cysteine to phenylalanine, the CDR3 has 16 residues. Of the read, only the CDR3 DNA is kept; its 48 bases are in frame from base 1. Per the germline V gene, SNHLY is the CDR1 and FYNNEI is the CDR2. V lost 3 bases and J lost 1 base; the stretch between them is 15 bases long. Hyperthyroidism patients were newly diagnosed, had a disease duration of under 2 months, and were aged 18 to 65 years. Exclusion was applied to patients with uncontrolled infections, other autoimmune diseases, pregnancy or lactation. Diagnoses relied on clinical symptoms, serum thyroxine and TRAb, thyroid ultrasound and orbital computed tomography. Blood from progressor patients was drawn when they were first diagnosed with hyperthyroidism, before any ophthalmopathy symptoms appeared. Ficoll-Paque density gradient centrifugation was used to isolate PBMCs from 8 to 10 ml of fresh peripheral blood. Progressor patients were first diagnosed with Graves' hyperthyroidism and then developed ophthalmopathy during follow-up. Total RNA was extracted with Trizol reagent, and quality was checked on an Agilent 2100 Bioanalyzer.

This clonotype was observed a handful of times. Its antigen is currently not known. Qualities for individual bases were not recorded, and no much larger clone is one base off. On the study overall, not on this receptor specifically: Most expanded thyroid clonotypes (frequency above 0.001) were also detected in blood, suggesting blood repertoires may reflect thyroid immune responses. In cross-validation, a model built on a 13 V-J signature told ophthalmopathy apart from stable hyperthyroidism with under 90% sensitivity and about 81% specificity, and in testing the same model reached 80%/75%. During validation, the model predicted progression to ophthalmopathy a median of around six months ahead of onset, with more than 60% sensitivity and roughly 75% specificity. Sample size was not statistically predetermined, and blinding of investigators to group allocation was not performed.

TCR beta CDR3 regions were amplified from RNA transcripts. The first round of RT-PCR for the TCR CDR3 was performed with the HTBI primer set and the Qiagen OneStep RT-PCR kit. The libraries were constructed in a second round of multiplex PCR and then size-selected and purified. Libraries were sequenced paired-end with 100 bp reads on an Illumina HiSeq2000. Per the original workflow: SOAPnuke was used to process the raw data, with reads discarded if the reads contained adapters or uncalled bases, had a mean Phred below 15, or lacked an exact constant-primer or identifier match. COPE v1.2.5 was used to merge the high-quality paired reads, and each unique nucleotide sequence was defined as a clonotype. MiTCR v1.1 was used to align clonotypes to the IMGT TRBV, TRBD and TRBJ reference segments. The analysis included only V-J combinations with a frequency above 0.0001, which together covered about 99% of the repertoires. A TCS score was defined as the ratio between F50 (clonal expansion) and ExV (chaos), using BLOSUM62-based TCRdist between CDR3 peptides within each V-J. Welch's t-statistics and random forest reduced fewer than 600 V-J features to 13, which were used in a naive Bayes classifier (R e1071). TCRdb itself trimmed the public reads at Q25 with fastp, ran MiXCR and retained productive beta chains. Records with the same CDR3 protein are collapsed into one entry carrying the most frequent genes and DNA. The V and J calls shown here were made by TCRdb, not taken from the authors' results. Across this sample there are 250,000 to 300,000 distinct CDR3 sequences, with about 14% seen only once. Clones ranked in the top ten supply about an eighth of the sample.

The material sequenced was blood. The TCR comes from a woman between 40 and 55 years old with Graves' hyperthyroidism that later progressed to Graves' ophthalmopathy. The rearrangement combines TRBV2 with TRBJ2-5; tentative D gene TRBD2, with 7 bases matching. In nucleotides, the sequence is TGTGCCAGCAGTGACCGGGGGGCACTAGGCCAAGAGACCCAGTACTTC. It codes for CASSDRGALGQETQYF. With all but the CDR3 taken from the reference TRBV2 and TRBJ2-5 genes, the full variable domain is: EPEVTQTPSHQVTQMGQEVILRCVPISNHLYFYWYRQILGQKVEFLVSFYNNEISEKSEIFDDQFSVERPDGSNFTLKIRSTKLEDSAMYFCASSDRGALGQETQYFGPGTRLLVL.